This is a list of T cell receptor beta chains from one sample in a study of CD8 T cells in Susac syndrome. TCRdb re-derived calls from the immunoSEQ multiplex PCR reads in MiXCR, one entry per CDR3 protein. The table includes around 190,000 distinct CDR3 sequences, around 94% detected once. Sample: CD4+ T cells from PBMCs. The receptors were gathered from a human donor with Susac syndrome. Each CDR3 is given with its conserved first and last residue. D genes are given only for firm matches. Only some rows state a clone size, as once, few, many or a class for expanded clones.

J gene | V gene | D gene | clone size | CDR3 protein | CDR3 DNA
TRBJ1-1 | TRBV6-6 | NA | NA | CASSYSNGEAFF | TGTGCCAGCAGTTACTCGAACGGAGAAGCTTTCTTT
TRBJ1-2 | TRBV7-2 | TRBD1 | NA | CASSPGTGEGYGYTF | TGTGCCAGCAGCCCCGGGACAGGGGAGGGCTATGGCTACACCTTC
TRBJ1-2 | TRBV6-6 | NA | NA | CASSWGGNYGYTF | TGTGCCAGCAGTTGGGGGGGGAACTATGGCTACACCTTC
TRBJ1-1 | TRBV12-5 | NA | NA | CASGPRENTEAFF | TGTGCTAGTGGCCCCAGGGAGAACACTGAAGCTTTCTTT
TRBJ2-3 | TRBV12-3/TRBV12-4 | TRBD2 | NA | CASGRRTSGAMLEQYF | TGTGCCAGCGGCAGAAGGACTAGCGGGGCCATGCTTGAGCAGTATTTT
TRBJ2-3 | TRBV30 | NA | NA | CAWSHTDTQYF | TGTGCCTGGAGTCACACAGATACGCAGTATTTT
TRBJ2-7 | TRBV29-1 | TRBD1 | NA | CSVVPGGTYEQYF | TGCAGCGTTGTACCAGGGGGCACCTACGAGCAGTACTTC
TRBJ2-3 | TRBV24-1 | TRBD1 | NA | CATSPKGQHTDTQYF | TGTGCCACCAGTCCCAAGGGACAGCACACAGATACGCAGTATTTT
TRBJ1-1 | TRBV5-4 | NA | NA | CASSDPRGNTEAFF | TGTGCCAGCAGCGACCCGAGAGGGAACACTGAAGCTTTCTTT
TRBJ2-5 | TRBV6-9 | TRBD2 | NA | CANSRGGTQKETQYF | TGTGCCAACTCCCGGGGGGGGACACAAAAAGAGACCCAGTACTTC
TRBJ2-7 | TRBV20-1 | NA | NA | CSARDGQYEQYF | TGCAGTGCTAGAGATGGTCAGTACGAGCAGTACTTC
TRBJ2-2 | TRBV6-5 | NA | NA | CASSYMGAAGELFF | TGTGCCAGCAGTTACATGGGGGCCGCCGGGGAGCTGTTTTTT
TRBJ2-3 | TRBV20-1 | NA | NA | CSASDISRIDTQYF | TGCAGTGCTAGCGACATCTCACGCATCGATACGCAGTATTTT
TRBJ2-2 | TRBV20-1 | NA | NA | CSARDGSRGFHTGELFF | TGCAGTGCTAGAGATGGGAGCAGGGGTTTTCACACCGGGGAGCTGTTTTTT
TRBJ1-1 | TRBV20-1 | TRBD1 | NA | CSARPGQGARAFF | TGCAGTGCCCGACCGGGACAGGGGGCGCGGGCTTTCTTT
TRBJ2-7 | TRBV3-1 | NA | NA | CASSFQGFYEQYF | TGTGCCAGCAGCTTTCAGGGTTTCTACGAGCAGTACTTC
TRBJ2-5 | TRBV20-1 | NA | once | CSARDLIRAGSWETQYF | TGCAGTGCTAGAGATTTGATTCGGGCTGGATCTTGGGAGACCCAGTACTTC
TRBJ2-3 | TRBV5-1 | TRBD2 | NA | CASSLARLAETRRTDTQYF | TGCGCCAGCAGCTTGGCAAGACTAGCGGAGACAAGGAGAACAGATACGCAGTATTTT
TRBJ2-3 | TRBV12-3/TRBV12-4 | NA | NA | CASTRLGGSDTQYF | TGTGCCAGCACCCGACTAGGAGGGTCAGATACGCAGTATTTT
TRBJ1-2 | TRBV2 | NA | NA | CASGRGDYGYTF | TGTGCCAGCGGACGGGGCGACTATGGCTACACCTTC
TRBJ2-3 | TRBV7-2 | TRBD1 | NA | CASSFSRRPQGADTQYF | TGTGCCAGCAGCTTTTCTCGACGTCCCCAGGGGGCAGATACGCAGTATTTT
TRBJ2-5 | TRBV7-3 | TRBD2 | once | CASSPGTSLQETQYF | TGTGCCAGCAGCCCAGGGACTAGCCTCCAAGAGACCCAGTACTTC
TRBJ2-3 | TRBV3-1 | NA | NA | CASSLRGPDTQYF | TGTGCCAGCAGCCTCAGGGGCCCAGATACGCAGTATTTT
TRBJ2-1 | TRBV20-1 | TRBD2 | few | CSASAGGSYNEQFF | TGCAGTGCTTCAGCGGGGGGCTCCTACAATGAGCAGTTCTTC
TRBJ2-5 | TRBV5-1 | TRBD2 | NA | CASSLGALTSGQETQYF | TGCGCCAGCAGCTTGGGCGCCCTGACTAGCGGCCAAGAGACCCAGTACTTC
TRBJ2-5 | TRBV18 | TRBD1 | NA | CASSPGQGTETQYF | TGTGCCAGCTCACCAGGACAGGGGACGGAGACCCAGTACTTC
TRBJ1-1 | TRBV30 | TRBD1 | NA | CAWSRDSGGREAFF | TGTGCCTGGAGTCGGGACAGCGGGGGGCGTGAAGCTTTCTTT
TRBJ2-3 | TRBV5-6 | NA | NA | CASSHSKRYTDTQYF | TGTGCCAGCAGCCATAGTAAGCGGTACACAGATACGCAGTATTTT
TRBJ2-2 | TRBV6-1 | NA | NA | CASSVRPSRELFF | TGTGCCAGCAGTGTCAGGCCTAGTAGGGAGCTGTTTTTT
TRBJ2-1 | TRBV20-1 | TRBD1 | NA | CSALWQGVNEQFF | TGCAGCGCCCTCTGGCAGGGGGTAAATGAGCAGTTCTTC
TRBJ2-3 | TRBV4-1 | NA | NA | CASSPGVGFKDTQYF | TGCGCCAGCAGCCCAGGGGTCGGATTCAAAGATACGCAGTATTTT
TRBJ1-6 | TRBV20-1 | NA | NA | CSAREAGRNSPLHF | TGCAGTGCTAGAGAAGCTGGACGGAATTCACCCCTCCACTTT
TRBJ2-3 | TRBV20-1 | TRBD1 | once | CSASRQGFRADTQYF | TGCAGTGCTAGTCGACAGGGTTTTAGGGCAGATACGCAGTATTTT
TRBJ1-6 | TRBV20-1 | NA | NA | CSARDGSAGSFSLHF | TGCAGTGCTAGAGATGGGTCCGCCGGGTCATTTTCCCTCCACTTT
TRBJ2-6 | TRBV5-1 | NA | NA | CASTPGGGSGANVLTF | TGCGCCAGCACCCCCGGAGGGGGTTCTGGGGCCAACGTCCTGACTTTC
TRBJ2-1 | TRBV7-7 | NA | NA | CASSPTGSDEQFF | TGTGCCAGCAGCCCTACGGGGAGCGATGAGCAGTTCTTC
TRBJ1-1 | TRBV30 | NA | once | CAWNRFGGGNTEAFF | TGTGCCTGGAATCGCTTTGGGGGTGGTAACACTGAAGCTTTCTTT
TRBJ2-7 | TRBV7-9 | NA | NA | CASSLERGWDRAAYEQYF | TGTGCCAGCAGCTTAGAAAGGGGTTGGGACCGCGCTGCCTACGAGCAGTACTTC
TRBJ1-6 | TRBV7-9 | NA | NA | CASSSLDYSPLHF | TGTGCCAGCAGCTCCCTCGATTATTCACCCCTCCACTTT
TRBJ2-1 | TRBV29-1 | NA | NA | CSVEDRWNEQFF | TGCAGCGTTGAAGATAGATGGAATGAGCAGTTCTTC
TRBJ2-3 | TRBV5-1 | NA | few | CASSSTSTSTDTQYF | TGCGCCAGCAGCTCGACTAGTACGAGCACAGATACGCAGTATTTT
TRBJ2-7 | TRBV7-2 | NA | NA | CASSLVPASEQYF | TGTGCCAGCAGCTTAGTTCCGGCCTCCGAGCAGTACTTC
TRBJ2-3 | TRBV14 | NA | NA | CASSQGGSHPPDTQYF | TGTGCCAGCAGCCAAGGGGGTTCCCACCCCCCAGATACGCAGTATTTT
TRBJ1-1 | TRBV5-1 | TRBD1 | NA | CASSSGQGAFTEAFF | TGCGCCAGCAGCTCCGGACAGGGGGCTTTCACTGAAGCTTTCTTT
TRBJ1-1 | TRBV18 | TRBD1 | NA | CASSFSGTVNTEAFF | TGTGCCAGCTCATTCTCCGGGACAGTGAACACTGAAGCTTTCTTT
TRBJ1-6 | TRBV12-3/TRBV12-4 | TRBD1 | NA | CASSQGTVGNSPLHF | TGTGCCAGCAGCCAAGGGACAGTCGGTAATTCACCCCTCCACTTT
TRBJ1-6 | TRBV15 | TRBD1 | once | CATSALGQGNSPLHF | TGTGCCACCAGCGCCTTGGGACAGGGTAATTCACCCCTCCACTTT
TRBJ2-1 | TRBV5-4 | TRBD2 | NA | CASSASGRGAYNEQFF | TGTGCCAGCAGCGCCTCTGGGCGGGGGGCGTACAATGAGCAGTTCTTC
TRBJ1-2 | TRBV28 | NA | NA | CASSLRKNYGYTF | TGTGCCAGCAGTTTAAGAAAGAACTATGGCTACACCTTC
TRBJ1-6 | TRBV5-1 | NA | NA | CASSLAAGGGSYNSPLHF | TGCGCCAGCAGCTTGGCCGCGGGAGGAGGGTCCTATAATTCACCCCTCCACTTT
TRBJ2-1 | TRBV3-1 | NA | once | CASSQRTTSYNEQFF | TGTGCCAGCAGCCAACGGACCACCTCCTACAATGAGCAGTTCTTC
TRBJ1-1 | TRBV4-1 | NA | NA | CASSQGQFLGNTEAFF | TGCGCCAGCAGCCAAGGACAATTCCTCGGGAACACTGAAGCTTTCTTT
TRBJ2-7 | TRBV29-1 | NA | NA | CSVEGQPAYEQYF | TGCAGCGTTGAGGGCCAGCCCGCCTACGAGCAGTACTTC
TRBJ1-2 | TRBV2 | TRBD1 | once | CASRSGQPYGYTF | TGTGCCAGCAGGTCGGGACAGCCTTATGGCTACACCTTC
TRBJ2-3 | TRBV6-5 | NA | once | CASSYVGGPTDTQYF | TGTGCCAGCAGTTACGTGGGGGGGCCGACAGATACGCAGTATTTT